The clone carrying this TCR beta chain has just a few counts. This record belongs to a study of blood T cell repertoires in COVID-19. In the study overall: The United States, Italy and Spain provided the acute and convalescent COVID-19 samples. From T cells, B-cell-depleted T cells, or PBMCs came the material, which was cDNA or gDNA.

In the source study's methods: For nucleated cells, counts were estimated from reference gene primer amplification. Here immunoSEQ multiplex PCR was the method, and the copy in TCRdb shows in-frame clones only, minus some. Clone size and the V and J calls come from that table; the DNA yielded D and trimming. There are a few hundred thousand clones in the sample; 88% occur only once, and just under 6.5% lies in the top ten. The Seattle patients, enrolled during active infection, were followed longitudinally. The CDR3 is 15 amino acids. With 6 bases removed from V and 7 bases from J, the gap between germline ends came to 16 bases. CDR1 and CDR2 (germline): MNHEY, SVGAGI.

The chain is built from TRBV6-5 and TRBJ1-6; D unclear. Sequencing was carried out using peripheral blood. The clonotype originates from a woman aged 25-40 years with COVID-19, enrolled during active disease. CDR3 coding DNA: TGTGCCAGCAGAAAAGGCTGGGCTCCGAATTCACCCCTCCACTTT. Its translation: CASRKGWAPNSPLHF.